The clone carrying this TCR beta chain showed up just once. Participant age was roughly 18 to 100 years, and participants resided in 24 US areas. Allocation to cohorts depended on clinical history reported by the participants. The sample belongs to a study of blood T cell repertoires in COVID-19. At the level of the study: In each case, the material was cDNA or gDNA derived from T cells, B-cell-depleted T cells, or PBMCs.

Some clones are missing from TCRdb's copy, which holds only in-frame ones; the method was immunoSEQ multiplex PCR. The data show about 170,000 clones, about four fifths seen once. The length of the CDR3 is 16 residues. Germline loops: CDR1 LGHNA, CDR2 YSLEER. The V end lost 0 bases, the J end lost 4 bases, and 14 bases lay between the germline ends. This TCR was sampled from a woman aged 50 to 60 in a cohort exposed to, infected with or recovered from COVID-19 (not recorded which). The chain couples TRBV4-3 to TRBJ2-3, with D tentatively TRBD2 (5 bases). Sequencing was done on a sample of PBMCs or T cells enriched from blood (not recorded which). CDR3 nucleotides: TGCGCCAGCAGCCAAGATGGGCGGGCCGGGGCAGATACGCAGTATTTT. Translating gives CASSQDGRAGADTQYF.